This is a list of T cell receptor beta chains from one sample in a study of siplizumab effects on memory and regulatory T cells. TCRdb keeps only in-frame clones here, not all; method: immunoSEQ multiplex PCR. The sample carries 95,000 to 100,000 clones, roughly 91% recorded once. Sequences were obtained from non-Treg CD4+ T cells sorted from blood. The receptors stem from a human donor in good health. The CDR3 runs from the conserved cysteine through the conserved F or W. The D gene is left open where the match is weak. For some rows the clone size is stated as once, few or many, or as a class when expanded; others skip it.

D,size,V,J,CDR3,DNA
TRBD2,.,TRBV11-2,TRBJ2-1,CASSSAGVGYNEQFF,TGTGCCAGCAGCTCCGCGGGAGTGGGGTACAATGAGCAGTTCTTC
.,.,TRBV4-2,TRBJ1-4,CASSQFPAQANEKLFF,TGTGCCAGCAGCCAATTCCCGGCCCAGGCTAATGAAAAACTGTTTTTT
.,.,TRBV7-9,TRBJ1-5,CASSSYSGQPQHF,TGTGCCAGCAGCTCTTACAGCGGGCAGCCCCAGCATTTT
.,.,TRBV5-1,TRBJ2-7,CASRDWIGPEQYF,TGCGCCAGCAGGGATTGGATTGGGCCCGAGCAGTACTTC
TRBD1,.,TRBV30,TRBJ1-2,CAWREGAHYGYTF,TGTGCCTGGAGGGAGGGGGCGCACTATGGCTACACCTTC
.,.,TRBV20-1,TRBJ1-2,CSATQIGGYTF,TGCAGTGCTACCCAGATTGGGGGCTACACCTTC
.,.,TRBV7-8,TRBJ2-7,CASSLMGEQYF,TGTGCCAGCAGCTTAATGGGCGAGCAGTACTTC
.,.,TRBV15,TRBJ2-7,CATSRDRFGATYEQYF,TGTGCCACCAGCAGAGACCGGTTCGGGGCTACCTACGAGCAGTACTTC
.,once,TRBV6-1,TRBJ2-2,CASSVRTVDTGELFF,TGTGCCAGCAGTGTGCGGACAGTTGACACCGGGGAGCTGTTTTTT
.,.,TRBV7-2,TRBJ1-3,CASSHREGSGNTIYF,TGTGCCAGCAGCCACAGGGAGGGTTCTGGAAACACCATATATTTT
.,.,TRBV4-3,TRBJ2-3,CASSQGRTRTDTQYF,TGCGCCAGCAGCCAAGGCCGGACCCGCACAGATACGCAGTATTTT
TRBD1,.,TRBV7-2,TRBJ2-2,CASSLGQGTGELFF,TGTGCCAGCAGCTTAGGACAGGGTACCGGGGAGCTGTTTTTT
.,.,TRBV4-2,TRBJ1-2,CASSPDAGTAPYGYTF,TGTGCCAGCAGCCCAGACGCCGGGACGGCCCCTTATGGCTACACCTTC
.,.,TRBV10-3,TRBJ1-2,CAISEQINYGYTF,TGTGCCATCAGTGAACAGATCAACTATGGCTACACCTTC
.,.,TRBV6-6,TRBJ1-2,CASSPGGPNYGYTF,TGTGCCAGCAGCCCCGGGGGGCCTAACTATGGCTACACCTTC
TRBD2,.,TRBV19,TRBJ2-1,CASRSPGLAMGEQFF,TGTGCCTCGAGAAGTCCGGGACTAGCGATGGGTGAGCAGTTCTTC
TRBD2,.,TRBV5-4,TRBJ2-7,CASSRTSGSSYEQYF,TGTGCCAGCAGCAGAACTAGCGGGAGTTCGTACGAGCAGTACTTC
TRBD2,.,TRBV5-4,TRBJ2-1,CASSRAGGTYNEQFF,TGTGCCAGCAGCAGAGCGGGGGGGACCTACAATGAGCAGTTCTTC
TRBD1,.,TRBV7-2,TRBJ2-3,CASSYYRGRITDTQYF,TGTGCCAGCAGCTATTACAGGGGGCGCATCACAGATACGCAGTATTTT
TRBD1,.,TRBV28,TRBJ1-5,CASSLGQGWQPQHF,TGTGCCAGCAGTTTGGGACAGGGTTGGCAGCCCCAGCATTTT